This T cell receptor (beta chain) was documented in a study of blood T cells in healthy people across ages (dated by TCRdb to 2013 to 2016). About the investigation overall: In model experiments, template switching captured about one uniquely barcoded TCR beta cDNA molecule for every two T cells. To track age-related changes in TCR beta repertoire diversity, the study relied on deep sequencing normalized with unique cDNA molecular identifiers. Four age groups were formed from the donors: young (average about 15 years), middle-aged (more than 35), aged (over 55) and long-lived (around 82). To avoid experimental bias, donors of different ages were randomly spread across the sequencing lanes. Two additional independent replicas of 1 million unique cDNA reads from the same blood draw were analyzed for two donors (one aged 18 to 30 and one aged 80 or older).

Worth noting for this clonotype: Its binding antigen is unknown. No much larger clonotype is one base removed from it; base qualities were not supplied.

Donors were 40 or so systemically healthy Caucasian individuals from Russia aged roughly 6 to 90 years. Each donor gave 8 to 10 milliliters of peripheral blood, collected into EDTA-treated Vacutainer tubes. PBMCs were isolated by Ficoll-Paque density-gradient centrifugation, with at least 6 million obtained per sample. Total RNA, at least 6 micrograms per sample, was extracted from PBMCs with Trizol reagent. Naive CD45RAhigh/CD27high T cell percentages were measured by flow cytometry on a PBMC aliquot from every donor. Study-wide findings and limitations: The long-lived group showed more naive CD4+ T cells, fewer expanded clones and increased TCR diversity than the aged group, suggesting age selection. Observed TCR beta diversity per million T cells fell roughly linearly with age, and a significant reduction was already apparent by age roughly 40. Bulk unsorted PBMC profiling prevented conclusive comparison of naive and antigen-experienced compartments. Estimates of total diversity from one million sequenced T cells were regarded as lower bounds and underestimates. A strong correlation was found between observed TCR beta diversity and the percentage of naive T cells measured by flow cytometry. Because the CMV infection status of the donors was unknown, age-related changes in expanded clonotypes may potentially have been confounded.

CDR1 and CDR2 are drawn from the germline V gene (reference sequence): SEHNR, FQNEAQ. V gives up 8 bases and J gives up 8 bases, and the segment between their germline ends measures 16 bases. From cysteine to phenylalanine, the CDR3 is 13 amino acids long. Only the CDR3 region is kept as DNA, spanning 39 bases read in frame from base 1. Libraries were made using 5' RACE. For sequencing, an Illumina HiSeq 2500 was employed. A second roughly 6 to 11 cycle PCR used a sample-barcoded 5' primer and a J-beta primer mix. A unique molecular identifier was introduced onto each TCR beta cDNA molecule by a template-switch 5' adaptor carrying 12 random nucleotides. Each sample yielded at least 2.5 million CDR3-containing paired-end reads. First-strand cDNA was synthesized from all RNA with the Mint cDNA synthesis kit, primed by a TRBC-specific oligonucleotide. Following uracil-DNA glycosylase treatment, a first 18-cycle PCR with universal primers M1SS and BC2_uni_R was performed on all cDNA. Per the original workflow: For normalization, 1 million high-quality reads, each with a distinct molecular identifier, were randomly selected from each sample. Instead of being binned into consensus sequences, reads that shared molecular identifiers were thrown out. MiTCR, with a Q25 quality threshold and the strictest error-elimination algorithm, was used for CDR3 identification, clonotype clustering and error correction. Lower-bound total TCR beta diversity was estimated with a nonparametric unseen species model using Euler transformation. TCRdb handled the public reads itself, with Q25 trimming in fastp and clone calling in MiXCR, and kept productive beta chains. Each entry merges the rows of one CDR3 protein and shows their most common DNA and genes. V and J calls and clone size were set by TCRdb, not the authors. The sample table lists 600,000 or so distinct CDR3 sequences, about 28% of them with a count of one. Of the sample, 15% to 18% is held by the ten largest clones.

The rearranged chain carries TRBV7-9 and TRBJ2-1; TRBD2 is a possible D gene, resting on 5 matching bases. Sequencing was carried out using blood. The sequence came from a woman of 80 years or more in good health. The bases read TGTGCCAGCCGCATAGATAGCGCGGATGAGCAGTTCTTC. This codes for CASRIDSADEQFF. Reference TRBV7-9 and TRBJ2-1 proteins supply the regions before and after the CDR3; the full variable domain is: DTGVSQNPRHKITKRGQNVTFRCDPISEHNRLYWYRQTLGQGPEFLTYFQNEAQLEKSRLLSDRFSAERPKGSFSTLEIQRTEQGDSAMYLCASRIDSADEQFFGPGTRLTVL.